This TCR beta chain appears in the sequencing data of a study of blood T cell repertoires in COVID-19. Looking at the study overall: T cells, B-cell-depleted T cells, or PBMCs supplied cDNA or gDNA.

In germline, CDR1 is SGHTA, CDR2 FQGNSA. The CDR3 loop spans 14 amino acids. The germline V and J ends were trimmed by 1 base and 0 bases, with 6 bases remaining between them. Here immunoSEQ multiplex PCR was the method, and the copy in TCRdb shows in-frame clones only, minus some. The sample contains fewer than 150,000 clones, around 80% of which appear only once. This clone was observed a few times. V is TRBV7-2 and J is TRBJ1-1; D remains unclear. Sequences were obtained from peripheral blood. The source of this sequence is a human donor in a cohort sampled during active COVID-19. CDR3 amino acids: CASSLERLNTEAFF. CDR3 nucleotides: TGTGCCAGCAGCTTAGAACGGTTGAACACTGAAGCTTTCTTT.